Listed below are T cell receptor beta chains from one sample, sequenced in a study of blood T cell repertoires in COVID-19. The protocol was immunoSEQ multiplex PCR, while the TCRdb copy is restricted to in-frame clones and leaves out a portion. This table has 310,000 or so clones, around 86% appearing once. Input material: peripheral blood. The receptor source for this set is a woman in her 50s with acute or convalescent COVID-19. Each CDR3 is given with its conserved first and last residue. A D gene is named only where the DNA matches it firmly. Some rows have no size entry. The others give once, few or many, or a class for an expanded clone.

v_gene	abundance	d_gene	j_gene	CDR3nt	CDR3aa
TRBV9	NA	NA	TRBJ2-7	TGTGCCAGCAGCGCACGGGACACCGCCTACGAGCAGTACTTC	CASSARDTAYEQYF
TRBV5-6	NA	TRBD2	TRBJ2-3	TGTGCCAGCAGCTATAGCGGGAAAAGCACAGATACGCAGTATTTT	CASSYSGKSTDTQYF
TRBV28	NA	NA	TRBJ2-7	TGTGCCAGCAGTTTGTCGCAGGACTACGAGCAGTACTTC	CASSLSQDYEQYF
TRBV3-1/TRBV3-2	NA	NA	TRBJ2-1	TGTGCCAGCAGCCAAGATGGGCAGAGCTCCTACAATGAGCAGTTCTTC	CASSQDGQSSYNEQFF
TRBV7-9	NA	TRBD1	TRBJ1-2	TGTGCCAGCAGCCCAACAGGGGGCCCGAACTATGGCTACACCTTC	CASSPTGGPNYGYTF
TRBV4-1	NA	TRBD2	TRBJ2-3	TGCGCCAGCAGCGTACTAGCGGGAGGAGATACGCAGTATTTT	CASSVLAGGDTQYF
TRBV16	NA	TRBD2	TRBJ2-1	TGTGCCAGCAGCGGCGGGAGCGTCCACAATGAGCAGTTCTTC	CASSGGSVHNEQFF
TRBV9	NA	NA	TRBJ2-1	TGTGCCAGCAGCGGCTTTTATAGCGGCAATGAGCAGTTCTTC	CASSGFYSGNEQFF
TRBV29-1	once	TRBD1	TRBJ1-4	TGCAGCGTTGGTTGGACAACCGGGACAGGGGATGAAAAACTGTTTTTT	CSVGWTTGTGDEKLFF
TRBV30	NA	NA	TRBJ1-4	TGTGCCTGGAGTGTACTGGGGCAGAAGAATGAAAAACTGTTTTTT	CAWSVLGQKNEKLFF
TRBV28	NA	NA	TRBJ2-1	TGTGCCAGCAGGCCTAGCGTTTTTGGTAATGAGCAGTTCTTC	CASRPSVFGNEQFF
TRBV5-1	NA	NA	TRBJ2-3	TGCGCCAGCAGCTTGGGGGGCGGGGGCACAGATACGCAGTATTTT	CASSLGGGGTDTQYF
TRBV19	NA	NA	TRBJ1-4	TGTGCCAGTAGCTTAAGAAGCCTTAATAATGAAAAACTGTTTTTT	CASSLRSLNNEKLFF
TRBV11-2	NA	TRBD2	TRBJ2-1	TGTGCCAGCAGCTTAGAGGGACTAGCGGACAATGAGCAGTTCTTC	CASSLEGLADNEQFF
TRBV5-1	NA	NA	TRBJ1-1	TGCGCCAGCAGCTCGAATGCGATGAACACTGAAGCTTTCTTT	CASSSNAMNTEAFF
TRBV6-5	NA	NA	TRBJ2-3	TGTGCCAGCAGGAGGAATAATGTAGATACGCAGTATTTT	CASRRNNVDTQYF
TRBV5-1	NA	TRBD2	TRBJ2-7	TGCGCCAGCAGCTTGGTGGGAGGGTCCTACGAGCAGTACTTC	CASSLVGGSYEQYF
TRBV2	NA	NA	TRBJ2-2	TGTGCCAGCATTGATGACAGAAACACCGGGGAGCTGTTTTTT	CASIDDRNTGELFF
TRBV11-1	once	NA	TRBJ2-2	TGTGCCAGCACGGGCGGGGCTTATACCGGGGAGCTGTTTTTT	CASTGGAYTGELFF
TRBV27	NA	TRBD2	TRBJ2-5	TGTGCCAGCAGCCCAAGGCCCTCGACTAGCGGGGGTCAAGAGACCCAGTACTTC	CASSPRPSTSGGQETQYF
TRBV7-8	NA	TRBD1	TRBJ2-6	TGTGCCAGCAGACTCAGGGGGCCCGGGGCCAACGTCCTGACTTTC	CASRLRGPGANVLTF
TRBV7-2	NA	NA	TRBJ2-5	TGTGCCAGCAGGCCAACAGGCGTCCAAGAGACCCAGTACTTC	CASRPTGVQETQYF
TRBV4-2	few	TRBD2	TRBJ2-3	TGTGCCAGCAGGAAGACGGGGGGGAAAGATACGCAGTATTTT	CASRKTGGKDTQYF
TRBV4-1	NA	NA	TRBJ2-1	TGCGCCAGCAGCCAGAAGAGGAGCCTTAGTGGAGGGCAGTTCTTC	CASSQKRSLSGGQFF
TRBV10-3	NA	NA	TRBJ1-3	TGTGCCATCGGTGACAAGTCCTACTCTGGAAACACCATATATTTT	CAIGDKSYSGNTIYF
TRBV19	NA	NA	TRBJ2-7	TGTGCCAGTAGTCCATTGGGAGGCTCCTACGAGCAGTACTTC	CASSPLGGSYEQYF
TRBV4-1	NA	NA	TRBJ2-2	TGCGCCAGCAGCCAAGATCGCGTGGACTTGGGATGGACCGGGGAGCTGTTTTTT	CASSQDRVDLGWTGELFF
TRBV5-5	NA	NA	TRBJ2-6	TGTGCCAGCAGCCCGCTCCTGACACGTCTCTCTGGGGCCAACGTCCTGACTTTC	CASSPLLTRLSGANVLTF
TRBV23-1	few	NA	TRBJ1-4	TGCGCCAGCATAGGAGGGGCAGAAAAACTGTTTTTT	CASIGGAEKLFF
TRBV28	NA	NA	TRBJ1-5	TGTGCCAGCAGTCCAAGGACAGAGCTTGACTTATATAGCAATCAGCCCCAGCATTTT	CASSPRTELDLYSNQPQHF
TRBV4-3	NA	TRBD2	TRBJ2-1	TGCGCCAGCAGCCAAGATAGCGGGGCCTACAATGAGCAGTTCTTC	CASSQDSGAYNEQFF
TRBV5-1	NA	NA	TRBJ2-2	TGCGCCAGCAGCTTGGCTGGGGGCGGGTACACCGGGGAGCTGTTTTTT	CASSLAGGGYTGELFF
TRBV5-1	NA	TRBD2	TRBJ2-7	TGCGCCAGCAGGAAGGTAGGAGCGGGAGTTGGGGAGCAGTACTTC	CASRKVGAGVGEQYF
TRBV4-3	NA	NA	TRBJ1-6	TGCGCCAGCAGCCAAGAAGTTAGATATAATTCACCCCTCCACTTT	CASSQEVRYNSPLHF
TRBV3-1/TRBV3-2	once	TRBD2	TRBJ2-2	TGTGCCAGCAGCCGAGACAGGAGCGGGAGCACCGGGGAGCTGTTTTTT	CASSRDRSGSTGELFF
TRBV14	NA	TRBD1	TRBJ2-2	TGTGCCAGCAGCCCCGGGACAGGGGTCATTATGACCGGGGAGCTGTTTTTT	CASSPGTGVIMTGELFF
TRBV12-3/TRBV12-4	NA	NA	TRBJ1-1	TGTGCCAGCAGTTTAGCCACGGGTACTGAAGCTTTCTTT	CASSLATGTEAFF
TRBV28	NA	NA	TRBJ1-2	TGTGCCAGCACCTCCCTGGGGGGAAATAGGGGCTACACCTTC	CASTSLGGNRGYTF
TRBV12-3/TRBV12-4	few	TRBD1	TRBJ2-7	TGTGCCAGCAAATCCGACAGGGGGCACGAGCAGTACTTC	CASKSDRGHEQYF
TRBV18	NA	TRBD2	TRBJ2-2	TGTGCCAGCTCACCGCCAGCGGGGCCCAACACCGGGGAGCTGTTTTTT	CASSPPAGPNTGELFF
TRBV10-3	once	TRBD1	TRBJ2-3	TGTGCCATCAGACAGGGGACAGATACGCAGTATTTT	CAIRQGTDTQYF
TRBV9	NA	TRBD2	TRBJ2-1	TGTGCCAGCAGCGTAGGGCTAGCGGGAGGGCCTGGCCCCCTGTTCTTC	CASSVGLAGGPGPLFF
TRBV19	NA	NA	TRBJ2-5	TGTGCCAGTTCCCTCTGGGGAGTGGAGACCCAGTACTTC	CASSLWGVETQYF
TRBV18	NA	NA	TRBJ1-2	TGTGCCAGCTCACCAGGGGGCGCAAGCTATGGCTACACCTTC	CASSPGGASYGYTF
TRBV7-2	NA	NA	TRBJ2-7	TGTGCCAGCAGCGTTTCAGTCCAGGGATTGTATGAGCAGTACTTC	CASSVSVQGLYEQYF
TRBV27	NA	NA	TRBJ1-6	TGTGCCAGCAGTTTGACTGGGTCCTATAATTCACCCCTCCACTTT	CASSLTGSYNSPLHF
TRBV28	NA	NA	TRBJ2-5	TGTGCCAGCAGGACAGAGATAGAGACCCAGTACTTC	CASRTEIETQYF
TRBV10-2	NA	NA	TRBJ1-4	TGCGCCAGCAGTGAGTCGATGCGTAAGGGGCGGGACACTAATGAAAAACTGTTTTTT	CASSESMRKGRDTNEKLFF
TRBV28	NA	TRBD2	TRBJ2-3	TGTGCCAGCAGTTTATTACGACTAGCGGGCACAGATACGCAGTATTTT	CASSLLRLAGTDTQYF
TRBV19	NA	TRBD1	TRBJ2-1	TGTGCCAGTAGTACGGGACAGGGTGGTAATGAGCAGTTCTTC	CASSTGQGGNEQFF
TRBV18	once	NA	TRBJ2-7	TGTGCCAGCTCACCAGACTTGGTTTCCGAGCAGTACTTC	CASSPDLVSEQYF
TRBV27	NA	TRBD2	TRBJ2-7	TGTGCCTCGACTAGCGGCTCCTACGAGCAGTACTTC	CASTSGSYEQYF
TRBV28	NA	NA	TRBJ2-3	TGTGCCAGCAGTTTATACCCCCCAACAACTAGCTCGGGCACAGATACGCAGTATTTT	CASSLYPPTTSSGTDTQYF
TRBV9	NA	TRBD1	TRBJ1-2	TGTGCCAGCAGCTCACCGACAGGGAAAGGCGGTGGCTACACCTTC	CASSSPTGKGGGYTF
TRBV7-2	NA	NA	TRBJ2-1	TGTGCCTGCGGGCTAGCGCTATACAATGAGCAGTTCTTC	CACGLALYNEQFF
TRBV7-2	NA	NA	TRBJ2-7	TGTGCCAGCAGCCCGACACCGGTCTCCTACGAGCAGTACTTC	CASSPTPVSYEQYF
TRBV15	NA	NA	TRBJ1-6	TGTGCCACCAGCAGAGTCCTAGGCTCCTATAATTCACCCCTCCACTTT	CATSRVLGSYNSPLHF
TRBV29-1	NA	TRBD1	TRBJ2-7	TGCAGCGTTGGGGACAGCGGATACTACGAGCAGTACTTC	CSVGDSGYYEQYF
TRBV5-4	NA	NA	TRBJ1-1	TGTGCCAGCAGCTTGGAGGAGGCCTTCACTGAAGCTTTCTTT	CASSLEEAFTEAFF
TRBV11-1	once	NA	TRBJ2-1	TGTGCCAGCAGGCGGACTTGGAGCTCCTACAATGAGCAGTTCTTC	CASRRTWSSYNEQFF